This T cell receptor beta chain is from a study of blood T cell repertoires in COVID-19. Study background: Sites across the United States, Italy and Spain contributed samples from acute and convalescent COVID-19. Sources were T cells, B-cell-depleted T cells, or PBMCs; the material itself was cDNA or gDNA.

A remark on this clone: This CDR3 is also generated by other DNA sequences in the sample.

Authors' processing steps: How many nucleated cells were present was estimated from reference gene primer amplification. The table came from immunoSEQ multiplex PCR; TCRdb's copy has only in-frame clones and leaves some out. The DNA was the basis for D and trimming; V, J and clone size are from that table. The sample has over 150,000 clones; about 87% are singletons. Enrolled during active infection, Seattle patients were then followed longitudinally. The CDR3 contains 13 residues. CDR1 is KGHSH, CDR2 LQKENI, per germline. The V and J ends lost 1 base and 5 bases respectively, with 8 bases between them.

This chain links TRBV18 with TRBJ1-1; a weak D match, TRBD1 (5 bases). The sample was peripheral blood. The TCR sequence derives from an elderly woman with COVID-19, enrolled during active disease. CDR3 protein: CASSPLGGTEAFF. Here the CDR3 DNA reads TGTGCCAGCTCACCACTCGGGGGGACTGAAGCTTTCTTT.